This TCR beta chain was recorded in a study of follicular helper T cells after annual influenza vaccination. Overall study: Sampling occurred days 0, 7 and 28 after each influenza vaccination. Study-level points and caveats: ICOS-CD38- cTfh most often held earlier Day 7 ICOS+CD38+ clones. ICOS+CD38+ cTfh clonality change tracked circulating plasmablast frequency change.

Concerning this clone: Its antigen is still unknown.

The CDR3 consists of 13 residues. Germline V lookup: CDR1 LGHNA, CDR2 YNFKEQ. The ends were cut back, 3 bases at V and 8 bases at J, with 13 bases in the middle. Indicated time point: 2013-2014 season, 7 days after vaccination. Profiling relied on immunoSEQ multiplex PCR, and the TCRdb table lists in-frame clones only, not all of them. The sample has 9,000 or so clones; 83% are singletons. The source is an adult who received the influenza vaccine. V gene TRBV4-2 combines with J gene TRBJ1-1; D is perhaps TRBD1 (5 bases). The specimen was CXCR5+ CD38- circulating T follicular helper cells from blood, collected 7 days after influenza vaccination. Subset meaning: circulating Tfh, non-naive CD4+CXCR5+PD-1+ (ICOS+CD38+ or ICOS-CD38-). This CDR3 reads CASSQAPGTEAFF. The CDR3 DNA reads TGTGCCAGCAGCCAGGCTCCCGGGACGGAAGCTTTCTTT.